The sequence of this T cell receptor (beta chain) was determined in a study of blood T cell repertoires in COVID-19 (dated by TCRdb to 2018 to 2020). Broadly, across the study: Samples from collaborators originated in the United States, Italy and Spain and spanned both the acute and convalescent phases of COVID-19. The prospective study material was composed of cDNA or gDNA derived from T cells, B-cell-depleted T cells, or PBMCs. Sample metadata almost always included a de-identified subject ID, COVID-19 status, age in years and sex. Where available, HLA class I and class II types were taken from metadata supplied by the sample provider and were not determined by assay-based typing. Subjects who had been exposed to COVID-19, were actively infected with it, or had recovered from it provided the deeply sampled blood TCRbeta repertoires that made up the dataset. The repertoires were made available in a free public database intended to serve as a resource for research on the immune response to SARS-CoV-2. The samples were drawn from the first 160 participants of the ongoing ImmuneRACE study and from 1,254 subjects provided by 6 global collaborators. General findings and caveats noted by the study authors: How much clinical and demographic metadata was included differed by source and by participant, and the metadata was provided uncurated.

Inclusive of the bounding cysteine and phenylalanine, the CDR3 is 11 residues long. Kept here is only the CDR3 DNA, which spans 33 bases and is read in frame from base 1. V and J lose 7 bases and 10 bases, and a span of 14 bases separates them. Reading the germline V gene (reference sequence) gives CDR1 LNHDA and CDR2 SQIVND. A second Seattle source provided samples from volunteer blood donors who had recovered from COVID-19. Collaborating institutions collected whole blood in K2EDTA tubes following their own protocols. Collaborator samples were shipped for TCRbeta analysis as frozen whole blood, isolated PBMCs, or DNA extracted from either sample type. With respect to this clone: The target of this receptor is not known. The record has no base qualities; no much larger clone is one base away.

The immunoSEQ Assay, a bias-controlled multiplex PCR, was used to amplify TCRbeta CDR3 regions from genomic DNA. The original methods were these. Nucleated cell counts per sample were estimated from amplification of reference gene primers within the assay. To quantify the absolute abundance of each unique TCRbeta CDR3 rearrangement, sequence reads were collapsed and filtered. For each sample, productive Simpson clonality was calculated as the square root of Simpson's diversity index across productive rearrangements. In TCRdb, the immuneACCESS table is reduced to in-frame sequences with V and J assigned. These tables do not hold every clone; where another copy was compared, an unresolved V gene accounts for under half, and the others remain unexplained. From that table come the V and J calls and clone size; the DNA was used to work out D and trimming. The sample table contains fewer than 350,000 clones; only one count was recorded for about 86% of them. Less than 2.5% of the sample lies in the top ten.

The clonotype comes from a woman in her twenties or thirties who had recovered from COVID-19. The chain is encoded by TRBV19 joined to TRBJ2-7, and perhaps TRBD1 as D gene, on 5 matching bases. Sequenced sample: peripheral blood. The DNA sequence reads TGTGCCAGTAAGTCAGGGCCAGAACAGTACTTC. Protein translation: CASKSGPEQYF.